This T cell receptor (beta chain) was captured by sequencing in a study of shared clonotypes between healthy human individuals. V lost 5 bases, J lost 4 bases, and 4 bases stayed unmatched. The CDR3 is 14 amino acids. The germline V gene has CDR1 SGHTA and CDR2 FQGNSA. Sequencing was performed with immunoSEQ multiplex PCR; in TCRdb, only in-frame clones are kept and a portion is missing. The table has about 1.1 million clones, approximately 75% seen once; the top ten hold almost 0.9%. Sequences were obtained from memory CD4+ T cells from PBMCs. Subset here: CD45RA-negative fraction. The genes are TRBV7-2 and TRBJ2-5; 10 bases map to TRBD2. This TCR came from a man younger than 35 in good health. Some clones in this sample may be carry-over from other donors' samples. The CDR3 coding sequence is TGTGCCAGCAGCGGGAGCGGGGGGGGAGAGACCCAGTACTTC. Protein sequence: CASSGSGGGETQYF.